The 7 T cell receptor beta chains below all came from one sample that was sequenced in a study of blood T cell repertoires in COVID-19. Profiling relied on immunoSEQ multiplex PCR, and the TCRdb table lists in-frame clones only, not all of them. Of tens of thousands of clones listed, 75% to 85% were seen once; the top ten hold around a fifth. Sequencing input: peripheral blood. These receptors were obtained from a human donor in a cohort sampled during active COVID-19.

The CDR3 is CASSRTQRIYEQYF. In nucleotides, the CDR3 is TGTGCCAGCAGTCGGACACAAAGGATTTACGAGCAGTACTTC. This chain connects TRBV6-5 to TRBJ2-7; D is possibly TRBD1 (5 bases). The V gene's germline CDR1 is MNHEY and CDR2 SVGAGI. This CDR3 is 14 amino acids long. Trimming pared 5 bases from V and 4 bases from J, leaving 15 bases between.

The J gene is TRBJ1-3, the V gene TRBV5-1; a possible D gene is TRBD1 (5 bases). Germline lookup yields CDR1 SGHRS and CDR2 YFSETQ. The ends were cut back, 1 base at V and 8 bases at J, with 19 bases in the middle. The CDR3 has 16 residues. The CDR3, as DNA: TGCGCCAGCAGCTTGTTAGGACCCGCCGGAGGGGACACCATATATTTT. Translation gives CASSLLGPAGGDTIYF.

This chain links TRBV10-2 with TRBJ1-5, with TRBD1 matching over 7 bases. The CDR3 consists of 13 residues. Germline V lookup: CDR1 WSHSY, CDR2 SAAADI. The J segment lost 3 bases and the V segment lost 6 bases, leaving 2 bases of the junction unmatched. The CDR3 sequence: CASRGQFNQPQHF. CDR3 bases: TGCGCCAGCAGGGGACAGTTCAATCAGCCCCAGCATTTT.

The genes are TRBV3-1 (or the pseudogene TRBV3-2) and TRBJ1-3; D possibly corresponds to TRBD1 (6 bases). Trimming cost V 1 base and J 0 bases, with 13 bases left between them. The CDR3 is 17 amino acids. Germline V CDR1 and CDR2: LGHDT, YNNKEL (reference sequence). The CDR3 DNA sequence: TGTGCCAGCAGCCAAGGATTGGGGGACAACTCTGGAAACACCATATATTTT. It specifies CASSQGLGDNSGNTIYF.

This chain uses TRBV28 with TRBJ2-7; TRBD2 agrees at 10 bases. Germline-derived CDR1 and CDR2 are MDHEN and SYDVKM. V was clipped by 2 bases and J by 8 bases; unmatched bases: 12. The CDR3 sequence is 16 residues long. CDR3 loop: CASSLPDTLAGGKQYF. The CDR3 region has the DNA TGTGCCAGCAGTTTACCGGACACATTAGCGGGAGGAAAGCAGTACTTC.

This clone was found a few times. V usage is TRBV19 and J usage is TRBJ2-3; 7 nucleotides line up with TRBD1. CDR1 is LNHDA, CDR2 SQIVND, per germline (reference sequence). V lost 4 bases to trimming and J lost 11 bases; unmatched junction nucleotides: 9. This CDR3 is 13 amino acids long. CDR3 protein: CASSNTGAPLQYF. The CDR3 coding sequence is TGTGCCAGTAGTAACACAGGGGCCCCCCTGCAGTATTTT.

The J gene is TRBJ2-5, the V gene TRBV10-1; 7 nucleotides match TRBD1. The germline CDR1 and CDR2 sequences are WNHNN and SYGVQD (reference sequence). V lost 6 bases, J lost 3 bases, and 4 bases stayed unmatched. The CDR3 has 13 amino acids. The CDR3 spells CASSQTGKETQYF. CDR3 nucleotide sequence: TGCGCCAGCAGCCAGACAGGGAAAGAGACCCAGTACTTC.